The 21 T cell receptor beta chains in this list originate from one sample, sequenced in a study of blood T cell repertoires in COVID-19. The repertoire was sequenced with immunoSEQ multiplex PCR; TCRdb's copy has only in-frame clones and lacks some. The repertoire holds over 65,000 clones, about 78% seen once, with 35% to 40% in the top ten. The source material was peripheral blood. These receptors all stem from a man aged 60-69 years with COVID-19, enrolled during active disease.

This chain connects TRBV29-1 to TRBJ2-7, with TRBD2 identical over 9 bases. The CDR3 covers 13 residues. Per germline, CDR1 SQVTM and CDR2 ANQGSEA. V lost 6 bases, J lost 10 bases, and 13 bases stayed unmatched. The CDR3 is CSVGTLAGPPQYF. The CDR3 region has the DNA TGCAGCGTCGGGACACTAGCGGGCCCCCCCCAGTACTTC.

This clone was found once. CDR3 sequence: CATSGKTGQGYEQYF. The CDR3 DNA is TGTGCCACCAGCGGGAAAACGGGACAGGGTTACGAGCAGTACTTC. This chain joins TRBV15 and TRBJ2-7, with 9 bases aligning to TRBD1. Trimming removed 5 bases from V and 4 bases from J; junction bases left unmatched: 9. The CDR3 contains 15 residues. Germline loops: CDR1 LNHNV, CDR2 YYDKDF (reference sequence).

There are many counts of this clone. This rearrangement joins TRBV5-1 to TRBJ2-2; 9 bases line up with TRBD1. V shed 4 bases, J shed 4 bases, and the junction held 5 bases outside the gene matches. The CDR3 runs 15 residues. CDR1 and CDR2 (germline): SGHRS, YFSETQ. The CDR3: CASSLTDRGTGELFF. The CDR3 DNA sequence: TGCGCCAGCAGCCTAACGGACAGGGGCACCGGGGAGCTGTTTTTT. Supplemented by reference TRBV5-1 and TRBJ2-2, the full variable domain reads KAGVTQTPRYLIKTRGQQVTLSCSPISGHRSVSWYQQTPGQGLQFLFEYFSETQRNKGNFPGRFSGRQFSNSRSEMNVSTLELGDSALYLCASSLTDRGTGELFFGEGSRLTVL.

This rearrangement joins TRBV18 to TRBJ2-1, with a weak D call TRBD2 (6 bases). This CDR3 contains 14 residues. The V end lost 5 bases, the J end lost 0 bases, and 8 bases lay between the germline ends. Germline CDR1 and CDR2: KGHSH and LQKENI. The CDR3 loop is CASSSGSSYNEQFF. CDR3 DNA: TGTGCCAGCTCAAGCGGGTCCTCCTACAATGAGCAGTTCTTC.

The chain joins TRBV2 to TRBJ1-1, with D tentatively TRBD1 (6 bases). This CDR3 spans 14 amino acids. V lost 1 base and J lost 6, with 12 bases in between. Germline assignment: CDR1 SNHLY and CDR2 FYNNEI. This CDR3 reads CASSEVRGAAEAFF. Here the CDR3 DNA reads TGTGCCAGCAGTGAAGTTCGGGGGGCAGCTGAAGCTTTCTTT.

This chain links TRBV4-3 with TRBJ1-5; TRBD1 matches at 8 bases. The CDR3 has 15 residues. Germline CDR1 and CDR2: LGHNA and YSLEER. V lost 2 bases to trimming and J lost 2 bases; unmatched junction nucleotides: 2. The CDR3 region is CASSQQTGGNQPQHF. The DNA for the CDR3 is TGCGCCAGCAGCCAACAGACAGGGGGCAATCAGCCCCAGCATTTT.

This clone was observed once. The CDR3, as DNA: TGCGCCAGCAGCGGGACTAGCGGGGGGCTGATACACACAGATACGCAGTATTTT. It codes for CASSGTSGGLIHTDTQYF. The chain couples TRBV5-1 to TRBJ2-3; 15 bases are a match to TRBD2. The V and J ends lost 4 bases and 2 bases, in that order; junction bases with no gene match: 8. Germline CDR1 and CDR2: SGHRS and YFSETQ. The CDR3 sequence is 18 residues long.

The chain has TRBV5-7 and TRBJ2-7; 10 bases agree with TRBD1. TRBV5-7 is placed among ORFs of uncertain function. The CDR3 spans 17 residues. V lost 3 bases to trimming and J lost 1 base; unmatched junction nucleotides: 10. CDR3 protein: CASSSNPGQGKSYEQYF. The DNA for the CDR3 is TGTGCCAGCAGCTCGAATCCGGGACAGGGGAAATCCTACGAGCAGTACTTC.

J is TRBJ2-1 and V is TRBV6-2 or TRBV6-3; D uncertain. Germline loops: CDR1 MNHEY, CDR2 SVGEGT. V was clipped by 5 bases and J by 4 bases, with 18 bases between them. The CDR3 length is 16 residues. The DNA of the CDR3 is TGTGCCAGCAGTCCCCCGATCCTAAACCTGTACAATGAGCAGTTCTTC. Protein sequence: CASSPPILNLYNEQFF.

This clone was recorded once. The chain employs TRBV10-3 and TRBJ1-2; a weak D match, TRBD1 (5 bases). The CDR3 spans 14 residues. CDR1 ENHRY and CDR2 SYGVKD come from the germline V gene. V shed 6 bases and J shed 3 bases, with 14 bases lying between them. CDR3 loop: CAIRLGGEYYGYTF. The CDR3 nucleotides are TGTGCCATCAGACTTGGGGGGGAATACTATGGCTACACCTTC.

This clone has only a few counts. This chain connects TRBV9 to TRBJ2-1; D might be TRBD2 (5 bases). The germline gives CDR1 SGDLS, CDR2 YYNGEE. The CDR3 runs to 13 residues. Trimming pared 0 bases from V and 7 bases from J, leaving 8 bases between. Here the CDR3 reads CASSVVGENEQFF. CDR3 in DNA: TGTGCCAGCAGCGTAGTCGGGGAGAATGAGCAGTTCTTC.

This chain joins TRBV5-4 and TRBJ2-3, with unresolved D. Trimming pared 2 bases from V and 2 bases from J, leaving 12 bases between. The CDR3 loop spans 15 amino acids. Germline values: CDR1 SGHNT, CDR2 YYREEE (reference sequence). CDR3 bases: TGTGCCAGCAGCTTATCTACAGACATCACAGATACGCAGTATTTT. Its translation is CASSLSTDITDTQYF.

The chain uses TRBV10-3 and TRBJ2-2; D is unresolved. From germline, CDR1 is ENHRY and CDR2 SYGVKD. The CDR3 runs to 14 residues. Trimming took off 3 bases at V and 7 bases at J, with 12 bases between the two ends. The CDR3 DNA sequence: TGTGCCATCAGTGACTCATATAGCATCGGGGAGCTGTTTTTT. Residues: CAISDSYSIGELFF.

The chain is built from TRBV6-1 and TRBJ1-5; D is ambiguous. CDR3 length: 12 amino acids. Deletions cut 2 bases from V and 7 bases from J, with 6 bases between. The germline gives CDR1 MNHNS, CDR2 SASEGT. In nucleotides, the CDR3 is TGTGCCAGCAGTGAACTGGGCCAGCCCCAGCATTTT. Protein product: CASSELGQPQHF.

The chain employs TRBV5-1 and TRBJ2-5; D call uncertain. V lost 2 bases to trimming and J lost 2 bases, with 7 bases between them. The CDR3 extends over 13 amino acids. Germline V gene data show CDR1 as SGHRS and CDR2 as YFSETQ. In nucleotides, the CDR3 is TGCGCCAGCAGCTTCGGTACTCAAGAGACCCAGTACTTC. This encodes CASSFGTQETQYF. Using reference TRBV5-1 and TRBJ2-5 for the parts outside the CDR3, the full variable domain is KAGVTQTPRYLIKTRGQQVTLSCSPISGHRSVSWYQQTPGQGLQFLFEYFSETQRNKGNFPGRFSGRQFSNSRSEMNVSTLELGDSALYLCASSFGTQETQYFGPGTRLLVL.

J is TRBJ2-2 and V is TRBV5-4; 8 nucleotides align to TRBD2. The CDR3 runs 16 residues. CDR1 and CDR2 from the germline V gene are SGHNT and YYREEE (reference sequence). The ends lost 4 bases at V and 4 bases at J; junction bases unmatched: 9. The DNA of the CDR3 is TGTGCCAGCAGCCTCCCTCGAGCGGGAGTCACCGGGGAGCTGTTTTTT. This sequence encodes CASSLPRAGVTGELFF.

Only a few counts were recorded for this clone. V usage is TRBV7-8 and J usage is TRBJ2-7; TRBD2 matches 7 bases. With V trimmed by 2 bases and J by 6 bases, 16 bases remained unmatched. Germline-derived CDR1 and CDR2 are SGHVS and FQNEAQ. This CDR3 has 17 residues. The CDR3 sequence is CASSLRSGELLRFEQYF. The CDR3 region has the DNA TGTGCCAGCAGCTTAAGGAGCGGGGAACTCCTACGGTTCGAGCAGTACTTC. The full variable domain, in which reference TRBV7-8 and TRBJ2-7 provide the parts outside the CDR3, is GAGVSQSPRYKVAKRGQDVALRCDPISGHVSLFWYQQALGQGPEFLTYFQNEAQLDKSGLPSDRFFAERPEGSVSTLKIQRTQQEDSAVYLCASSLRSGELLRFEQYFGPGTRLTVT.

Concerning this clone itself: A much larger clone lies one base from this, so it may be a read error. This sequence joins TRBV7-3 and TRBJ2-1; D gene unclear. CDR3 size: 16 residues. V lost 0 bases, J lost 5 bases, and 14 bases lay in between. CDR1 and CDR2 (germline): SGHTA, FQGTGA. As DNA, the CDR3 is TGTGCCAGCAGCTTAACCGACTCCCGAGGTCACAATGAGCAGTTCTTC. This sequence encodes CASSLTDSRGHNEQFF.

V and J are TRBV5-1 and TRBJ1-2, with D tentatively TRBD1 (6 bases). The germline V gene has CDR1 SGHRS and CDR2 YFSETQ. V was pared by 5 bases and J by 1 base, with 12 bases between. CDR3 length equals 14 residues. In DNA form, the CDR3 reads TGCGCCAGCAGTACGAGGGGGGGTAACTATGGCTACACCTTC. Protein: CASSTRGGNYGYTF.

The chain is built from TRBV30 and TRBJ1-2, with TRBD1 matching over 10 bases. From germline, CDR1 is GTSNPN and CDR2 SVGIG (reference sequence). V lost 0 bases, J lost 9 bases, and 10 bases stayed unmatched. This CDR3 region has 15 residues. CDR3 DNA: TGTGCCTGGAGTGTACCCGACAGGGGGCGCGGGAGCTACACCTTC. Encoded protein: CAWSVPDRGRGSYTF.

The rearrangement uses TRBV19 and TRBJ1-3, with D perhaps TRBD1 (5 bases). V lost 4 bases, J lost 0 bases, and 10 bases lay in between. The germline CDR1 and CDR2 sequences are LNHDA and SQIVND (reference sequence). The CDR3 loop spans 15 amino acids. The CDR3 protein is CASSTQGFSGNTIYF. The CDR3 nucleotides are TGTGCCAGTAGTACCCAGGGTTTCTCTGGAAACACCATATATTTT.